This T cell receptor beta chain is from a study of identical twins. A note on this clonotype: What it recognizes is unknown.

Study results and caveats: Within cord blood, abundant beta clonotypes carried fewer insertions, but memory repertoires showed no such trend.

TCRdb fed the 5' RACE reads into MiXCR, producing one record per CDR3 protein. Here the sample spans under 900,000 distinct CDR3 sequences, around a sixth being singletons. The CDR3 spans 13 residues. The trim removed 5 bases at V and 7 bases at J, leaving 3 bases unmatched. CDR1 is KGHDR, CDR2 SFDVKD, per germline. The data also belong to a second study, concerning T cells expressing NK-cell markers.

Sequencing was performed on PBMCs. The TCR was taken from a young woman in good health. The chain recombines TRBV24-1 with TRBJ2-1, with 8 nucleotides matching TRBD1. This CDR3 is CATSGQGWNEQFF. The CDR3 DNA follows: TGTGCCACCAGTGGACAGGGGTGGAATGAGCAGTTCTTC.